The sequence of this T cell receptor beta chain was determined in a study of blood T cell repertoires in COVID-19. Germline CDR1 ENHRY, CDR2 SYGVKD. The CDR3 sequence is 16 residues long. V was trimmed by 0 bases and J by 4 bases, leaving 10 bases between them. Only in-frame clones appear in the TCRdb table, and some are missing; sequencing was by immunoSEQ multiplex PCR. Seen here are 90,000 to 120,000 clones, about 91% observed once, and the top ten hold 5.5% to 8%. The sample comprised peripheral blood. The V call is TRBV10-3, the J call TRBJ1-6; D unresolved. This clonotype originated in a man aged 45 to 65 with active or convalescent COVID-19. The CDR3 here is CAISESSGRYNSPLHF. Written as DNA, the CDR3 is TGTGCCATCAGTGAGTCTAGCGGCCGATATAATTCACCCCTCCACTTT.